Following are 29 T cell receptor beta chains from one sample sequenced in a study of blood T cells in healthy people across ages. A second PCR, run for 7 to 11 cycles, used a sample-barcoded 5' primer plus a J-beta primer mix. TCRdb processed the 5' RACE reads anew with MiXCR; each CDR3 protein has one entry. The table records hundreds of thousands of distinct CDR3 sequences, approximately 53% of them present only once. Sequenced: blood. All receptors come from an elderly man in good health.

This chain joins TRBV27 and TRBJ1-1; TRBD1 matches at 7 bases. V lost 8 bases, J lost 4 bases, and 7 bases stayed unmatched. CDR1 and CDR2 (germline): MNHEY, SMNVEV (reference sequence). The CDR3 length is 13 residues. CDR3 sequence (DNA): TGTGCCAGCCGGGCCGACAGGGTCACTGAAGCTTTCTTT. Protein product: CASRADRVTEAFF.

The chain joins TRBV24-1 to TRBJ2-1; D gene uncertain. Looked up from germline, CDR1 is KGHDR and CDR2 is SFDVKD. The length of the CDR3 is 15 residues. Trimming took off 5 bases at V and 7 bases at J, with 17 bases between the two ends. The DNA for the CDR3 is TGTGCCACCAGTGCCATTAATACCCCGAAGAATGAGCAGTTCTTC. Protein product: CATSAINTPKNEQFF.

The V and J genes are TRBV6-5 and TRBJ2-1; 7 bases are shared with TRBD1. V shed 6 bases, J shed 3 bases, and the junction held 8 bases outside the gene matches. The germline V gene has CDR1 MNHEY and CDR2 SVGAGI. This CDR3 spans 15 amino acids. CDR3 sequence: CASSSRDRVYNEQFF. The CDR3 DNA reads as TGTGCCAGCAGCTCCCGGGACAGAGTCTACAATGAGCAGTTCTTC.

Notes on this clonotype: One end of the junction does not line up with germline, which may come from a read error. The J gene is TRBJ2-1, the V gene TRBV5-1; D remains ambiguous. TRBJ2-7 matches the DNA end more closely, so the J call is doubtful. The CDR3 runs to 14 residues. Germline values: CDR1 SGHRS, CDR2 YFSETQ. The chain's CDR3 is CASSLEGISHEQYF. The CDR3 coding sequence is TGCGCCAGCAGCTTGGAAGGGATCTCCCACGAGCAGTACTTC.

This clonotype was seen only a few times. This rearrangement joins TRBV29-1 to TRBJ1-2; D gene ambiguous. Germline assignment: CDR1 SQVTM and CDR2 ANQGSEA. V was clipped by 7 bases and J by 5 bases, with 14 bases between them. The length of the CDR3 is 12 residues. The CDR3 DNA reads TGCAGCGCTGTCCCTGACTCTTATGGCTACACCTTC. This gives the protein CSAVPDSYGYTF. The full variable domain, in which reference TRBV29-1 and TRBJ1-2 provide the parts outside the CDR3, is SAVISQKPSRDICQRGTSLTIQCQVDSQVTMMFWYRQQPGQSLTLIATANQGSEATYESGFVIDKFPISRPNLTFSTLTVSNMSPEDSSIYLCSAVPDSYGYTFGSGTRLTVV.

The V and J genes are TRBV10-3 and TRBJ1-1; tentative D call: TRBD1 (5 bases). Trimming removed 4 bases at V and 0 bases at J, with 12 bases between. The CDR3 is 15 residues long. Germline V gives CDR1 ENHRY, CDR2 SYGVKD. CDR3: CAISAWQGVNTEAFF. The CDR3 nucleotides are TGTGCCATCAGTGCGTGGCAGGGCGTGAACACTGAAGCTTTCTTT.

V gene TRBV29-1 combines with J gene TRBJ2-1; 9 bases map to TRBD2. The junction had 7 bases not matched to a gene; V was cut back by 7 bases and J by 6 bases. Germline V gives CDR1 SQVTM, CDR2 ANQGSEA. CDR3 length: 13 amino acids. The CDR3 nucleotides are TGCAGCGCCGTTAGCGGGAGTCGCAATGAGCAGTTCTTC. Its translation is CSAVSGSRNEQFF.

This chain links TRBV24-1 with TRBJ2-7; D unresolved. V gave up 5 bases and J gave up 0 bases, with 7 bases separating them. Germline CDR1 reads KGHDR; CDR2 reads SFDVKD. The CDR3 is 13 amino acids. Here the CDR3 DNA reads TGTGCCACCAGTGCCTCGAGCTCCTACGAGCAGTACTTC. Translated: CATSASSSYEQYF.

V gene TRBV15 combines with J gene TRBJ2-1; 9 bases agree with TRBD2. Germline-derived CDR1 and CDR2 are LNHNV and YYDKDF (reference sequence). V dropped 0 bases and J dropped 9; count of bases not matched to a gene: 6. The CDR3 sequence is 15 residues long. CDR3 sequence reads: CATSRDLAGRFEQFF. DNA of the CDR3: TGTGCCACCAGCAGAGATCTAGCGGGAAGGTTTGAGCAGTTCTTC.

The chain is built from TRBV5-5 and TRBJ1-2; no clear D. There are 11 residues in the CDR3. Germline loops: CDR1 SGHKS, CDR2 YYEKEE (reference sequence). V lost 6 bases and J 5 bases, leaving 8 bases between the germline ends. Here the CDR3 reads CASTQGYGYTF. As DNA, the CDR3 is TGTGCCAGCACCCAAGGGTATGGCTACACCTTC.

J is TRBJ2-5 and V is TRBV2, with TRBD2 matching over 9 bases. V shed 4 bases, J shed 0 bases, and the junction held 3 bases outside the gene matches. The CDR3 loop spans 15 amino acids. From germline, CDR1 is SNHLY and CDR2 FYNNEI. The CDR3 is CASSVASGNQETQYF. The CDR3 DNA reads as TGTGCCAGCAGTGTGGCTAGCGGGAACCAAGAGACCCAGTACTTC.

V is TRBV20-1 and J is TRBJ1-1, with D possibly TRBD1 on 6 matching bases. Trimming cost V 5 bases and J 5 bases, with 15 bases left between them. The CDR3 has 13 residues. Germline CDR1 DFQATT, CDR2 SNEGSKA (reference sequence). In nucleotides, the CDR3 is TGCAGTGCTTCCCGCAGGGGCGGTACTGAAGCTTTCTTT. Translated: CSASRRGGTEAFF.

This clonotype was detected only a few times. This rearrangement joins TRBV7-2 to TRBJ2-1; no clear D. This CDR3 has 14 amino acids. Germline CDR1 SGHTA, CDR2 FQGNSA. V lost 5 bases to trimming and J lost 6 bases, with 14 bases between them. The DNA for the CDR3 is TGTGCCAGCAGCGTAGGCGTGGTTGGCAATGAGCAGTTCTTC. It specifies CASSVGVVGNEQFF.

This clonotype occurred a few times. The chain links TRBV5-1 to TRBJ2-5; 9 nucleotides match TRBD1. CDR3 length equals 16 residues. With V trimmed by 3 bases and J by 5 bases, 11 bases remained unmatched. Germline CDR1 SGHRS, CDR2 YFSETQ. CDR3: CASSSTGGAVRETQYF. In DNA, the CDR3 is TGCGCCAGCAGCTCAACAGGGGGCGCGGTTCGGGAGACCCAGTACTTC.

The chain employs TRBV5-6 and TRBJ2-3; D is uncertain. Germline lookup yields CDR1 SGHDT and CDR2 YYEEEE. Trimming removed 4 bases from V and 0 bases from J, with 12 bases in between. This CDR3 spans 15 amino acids. In DNA, the CDR3 is TGTGCCAGCAGCACCGCCGGCCGAAGCACAGATACGCAGTATTTT. It codes for CASSTAGRSTDTQYF.

The V call is TRBV7-2, the J call TRBJ2-5, with D perhaps matching TRBD1 or TRBD2 (5 bases each). The J call may be mistaken, given a closer DNA end match to TRBJ2-7. This CDR3 region has 13 residues. Germline V gives CDR1 SGHTA, CDR2 FQGNSA. Here the CDR3 DNA reads TGTGCCAGCAGCTACAGGATGGGGGTCGAGCAGTACTTC. Translating it yields CASSYRMGVEQYF.

The CDR3: CASWGGFGSYTF. CDR3 nucleotide sequence: TGTGCCAGCTGGGGAGGGTTCGGGAGCTACACCTTC. The chain combines TRBV5-6 with TRBJ1-2; no clear D gene. From germline, CDR1 is SGHDT and CDR2 YYEEEE. The CDR3 is 12 amino acids. V lost 7 bases and J lost 9, with 16 bases in between.

The chain uses TRBV7-6 and TRBJ2-5; the D call may be TRBD1 or TRBD2 (7 bases each). The CDR3 runs 14 residues. Germline V gene lookup returns CDR1 SGHVS and CDR2 FNYEAQ. With 8 bases removed from V and 0 bases from J, the gap between germline ends came to 13 bases. The CDR3 region has the DNA TGTGCCAGCGGGGGGGACAGAGACCAAGAGACCCAGTACTTC. Translation gives CASGGDRDQETQYF.

This sequence joins TRBV14 and TRBJ2-1; TRBD2 matches at 10 bases. There are 16 residues in the CDR3. The germline CDR1 and CDR2 sequences are SGHDN and FVKESK. The V gene end was trimmed by 4 bases and the J gene end by 4 bases; junction bases not matched to a gene: 7. CDR3 region: CASSPTGLADYNEQFF. CDR3 DNA: TGTGCCAGCAGCCCGACCGGACTAGCGGATTACAATGAGCAGTTCTTC.

The V and J genes are TRBV6-1 and TRBJ1-1, with D possibly matching TRBD1 (5 bases). Between the trimmed V and J ends, which lost 1 base and 6 bases, there was a span of 15 bases. CDR1 MNHNS and CDR2 SASEGT come from the germline V gene. The CDR3 sequence is 15 residues long. CDR3 DNA: TGTGCCAGCAGTGAAGTGATCGGGGGTAGAGCTGAAGCTTTCTTT. Protein: CASSEVIGGRAEAFF.

In this sample, this clonotype turned up once. The rearrangement uses TRBV2 and TRBJ1-1; no firm D call. CDR3 length: 12 residues. V was trimmed by 7 bases and J by 6 bases, leaving 12 bases between them. Germline CDR1 is SNHLY and CDR2 is FYNNEI. The CDR3 here is CASIRYLPEAFF. The CDR3 region has the DNA TGTGCCAGCATACGGTACCTTCCTGAAGCTTTCTTT.

This clonotype was counted only a few times. The gene calls are TRBV20-1 and TRBJ2-7, with 10 bases lining up with TRBD2. This CDR3 region has 15 residues. With 6 bases clipped from V and 9 bases from J, the junction kept 17 bases outside the gene matches. Germline lookup yields CDR1 DFQATT and CDR2 SNEGSKA (reference sequence). The CDR3: CSATGTSGKVSVQYF. The DNA for the CDR3 is TGCAGTGCAACAGGAACTAGCGGGAAGGTGTCAGTGCAGTACTTC.

The sample holds a few counts of this clonotype. The CDR3 coding sequence is TGTGCCAGCAGCTTAAGGCTAGCGCAATCGGGGGAGCAGTACTTC. This translates into CASSLRLAQSGEQYF. The chain uses TRBV7-8 and TRBJ2-7, with D possibly TRBD2 on 6 matching bases. The CDR3 has 15 amino acids. The germline CDR1 and CDR2 sequences are SGHVS and FQNEAQ. Trimming pared 2 bases from V and 7 bases from J, leaving 18 bases between.

The chain joins TRBV24-1 to TRBJ2-1; TRBD1 or TRBD2 may be the D gene (7 bases each). The J call is uncertain, as TRBJ2-7 better fits the DNA end. This CDR3 is 17 amino acids long. Germline lookup yields CDR1 KGHDR and CDR2 SFDVKD. In DNA form, the CDR3 reads TGTGCCACCAGTGATACGCAGGGGGGAGGGCCTCTCAATGAGCAGTACTTC. As protein: CATSDTQGGGPLNEQYF.

This clonotype was observed a handful of times. The chain has TRBV7-2 and TRBJ2-7; D unclear. Trimming removed 3 bases at V and 4 bases at J, with 7 bases between. Germline lookup yields CDR1 SGHTA and CDR2 FQGNSA. This CDR3 comprises 12 residues. The CDR3 region is CASSFSRYEQYF. As DNA, the CDR3 is TGTGCCAGCAGCTTTAGCAGATACGAGCAGTACTTC.

This clonotype has more than one count but fewer than ten. The chain is built from TRBV2 and TRBJ2-2; 7 positions agree with TRBD2. The CDR3 covers 14 residues. Trimming cost V 4 bases and J 1 base; bases outside gene matches: 0. CDR1 SNHLY and CDR2 FYNNEI come from the germline V gene. The CDR3 nucleotides are TGTGCCAGCAGTGGGACTAGGAACACCGGGGAGCTGTTTTTT. It specifies CASSGTRNTGELFF.

The J gene is TRBJ2-1, the V gene TRBV20-1; D may be TRBD2 (6 bases). V gave up 6 bases and J gave up 0 bases, with 18 bases separating them. The CDR3 runs 16 residues. The germline CDR1 and CDR2 sequences are DFQATT and SNEGSKA (reference sequence). The CDR3 loop reads CSAILNGLNSYNEQFF. The CDR3 nucleotides read TGCAGTGCCATTCTCAATGGACTAAACTCCTACAATGAGCAGTTCTTC.

The chain carries TRBV12-3 or TRBV12-4 and TRBJ2-4, with TRBD1 matching 11 bases. The DNA matches TRBJ2-7 better at its end, which makes the J call doubtful. The CDR3 extends over 15 amino acids. The CDR3 spells CASSGGTGGLHEQYF. Written as DNA, the CDR3 is TGTGCCAGCAGTGGGGGGACAGGGGGGCTTCACGAGCAGTACTTC.

This clonotype was recorded many times. The rearrangement uses TRBV24-1 and TRBJ2-5; TRBD2 is a possible D gene (6 bases). The V end lost 4 bases, the J end lost 4 bases, and 15 bases lay between the germline ends. The CDR3 loop spans 15 amino acids. Germline values: CDR1 KGHDR, CDR2 SFDVKD. The CDR3 bases are TGTGCCACCAGTGACCCGACCCCCGGGGGAGAGACCCAGTACTTC. It is translated as CATSDPTPGGETQYF.